These 13 T cell receptor beta chains originate from one sample sequenced in a study of early T cells in non-severe SARS-CoV-2 infection. Each CDR3 protein is one row after TCRdb ran MiXCR on the 5' RACE reads. The table has about 20,000 distinct CDR3 sequences, 4.8% seen once. The sample comprised whole blood. These receptors were obtained from an adult who was a healthcare worker with PCR-confirmed SARS-CoV-2 infection or an uninfected control (not recorded which).

In this sample, this clonotype turned up many times. This chain links TRBV29-1 with TRBJ1-5, with D unresolved. This CDR3 has 12 amino acids. With 0 bases removed from V and 6 bases from J, the gap between germline ends came to 6 bases. CDR1 and CDR2 from the germline V gene are SQVTM and ANQGSEA. The CDR3 spells CSVEDGGQPQHF. DNA of the CDR3: TGCAGCGTTGAAGATGGAGGTCAGCCCCAGCATTTT.

There are a few counts of this clonotype. This rearrangement joins TRBV5-1 to TRBJ2-2, with no clear D. Germline V gene data show CDR1 as SGHRS and CDR2 as YFSETQ. The CDR3 runs 14 residues. Trimming shortened V by 0 bases and J by 4 bases, and 7 bases separated the two germline ends. CDR3 region: CASSLATLTGELFF. CDR3 nucleotides: TGCGCCAGCAGCTTGGCGACCCTCACCGGGGAGCTGTTTTTT.

This clonotype has at least ten counts. The chain combines TRBV29-1 with TRBJ2-7; 8 bases line up with TRBD2. Germline V CDR1 and CDR2: SQVTM, ANQGSEA. CDR3 length: 14 amino acids. V shed 6 bases, J shed 1 base, and the junction held 8 bases outside the gene matches. The CDR3 reads CSVVLASGSYEQYF. CDR3 sequence (DNA): TGCAGCGTAGTTCTGGCTAGCGGGTCCTACGAGCAGTACTTC.

This chain uses TRBV18 with TRBJ2-3; 9 bases are shared with TRBD2. Germline values: CDR1 KGHSH, CDR2 LQKENI. The junction had 1 base not matched to a gene; V was cut back by 3 bases and J by 3 bases. This CDR3 spans 14 amino acids. In DNA, the CDR3 is TGTGCCAGCTCACCGGGACTAGCTACAGATACGCAGTATTTT. It translates to CASSPGLATDTQYF.

In its sample, this clonotype was seen many times. The chain combines TRBV28 with TRBJ1-2, with TRBD1 matching 7 bases. J was trimmed by 0 bases and V by 6 bases; bases with no gene match: 4. Germline CDR1 and CDR2: MDHEN and SYDVKM. This CDR3 has 14 amino acids. The CDR3 here is CASRRTGSNYGYTF. In DNA form, the CDR3 reads TGTGCCAGCAGACGGACAGGTTCTAACTATGGCTACACCTTC.

The chain employs TRBV11-2 and TRBJ1-1; D ambiguous. V lost 1 base to trimming and J lost 0 bases, with 3 bases between them. In germline, CDR1 is SGHAT, CDR2 FQNNGV. CDR3 size: 13 residues. The chain's CDR3 is CASSLAMNTEAFF. The DNA of the CDR3 is TGTGCCAGCAGCTTAGCTATGAACACTGAAGCTTTCTTT.

This clonotype has just a few counts. The chain links TRBV5-8 to TRBJ2-7, with 10 bases identical to TRBD2. Germline CDR1 SGHTS, CDR2 YDEGEE. The CDR3 has 15 amino acids. V trimming: 0 bases; J trimming: 2 bases; junction bases outside the gene matches: 2. This CDR3 is CASSLASGGPYEQYF. DNA for the CDR3: TGTGCCAGCAGCTTGGCTAGCGGGGGACCCTACGAGCAGTACTTC.

This clonotype has a count of ten or more. The CDR3 is CSVEDTRTGAYEQYF. The CDR3 DNA reads TGCAGCGTTGAAGATACTAGGACAGGGGCGTACGAGCAGTACTTC. The chain employs TRBV29-1 and TRBJ2-7, with 9 positions matching TRBD1. Germline CDR1 SQVTM, CDR2 ANQGSEA. This CDR3 comprises 15 residues. After removal of 0 bases from V and 4 bases from J, the junction contained 7 bases not matched to a gene.

In its sample, this clonotype was seen many times. The chain employs TRBV28 and TRBJ2-7, with 8 bases lining up with TRBD1. The CDR3 has 14 amino acids. Per germline, CDR1 MDHEN and CDR2 SYDVKM. The J segment lost 2 bases and the V segment lost 2 bases, leaving 2 bases of the junction unmatched. The CDR3 bases are TGTGCCAGCAGTTTAGGACAGGGTCCCTACGAGCAGTACTTC. Translating gives CASSLGQGPYEQYF.

This clonotype was seen only a few times. V gene TRBV2 combines with J gene TRBJ2-7, with TRBD1 identical over 10 bases. Germline trimming cut 5 bases from V and 4 bases from J; bases unmatched to any gene: 5. CDR1 and CDR2 from the germline V gene are SNHLY and FYNNEI. This CDR3 is 14 amino acids long. The CDR3: CASSPPGQGYEQYF. Written as DNA, the CDR3 is TGTGCCAGCAGTCCACCGGGACAGGGGTACGAGCAGTACTTC.

This clonotype was seen many times. The rearrangement joins TRBV15 to TRBJ2-7, with D tentatively TRBD2 (6 bases). Looked up from germline, CDR1 is LNHNV and CDR2 is YYDKDF (reference sequence). There are 13 residues in the CDR3. Trimming took 5 bases from V and 7 from J, leaving 15 bases between them. CDR3 amino acids: CATSGGVLGEQYF. The DNA for the CDR3 is TGTGCCACCAGCGGAGGGGTATTGGGGGAGCAGTACTTC.

This clonotype was counted many times. This sequence joins TRBV29-1 and TRBJ2-1; D unresolved. The germline V gene encodes CDR1 SQVTM and CDR2 ANQGSEA. Trimming stripped 7 bases from V and 2 bases from J, with 12 bases between. The CDR3 consists of 13 residues. The CDR3 coding sequence is TGCAGCGCCTGGGGTGCTACCTACAATGAGCAGTTCTTC. This translates into CSAWGATYNEQFF.

The rearrangement links TRBV7-2 to TRBJ2-3; no clear D gene. V gave up 5 bases and J gave up 4 bases, with 10 bases separating them. Germline-derived CDR1 and CDR2 are SGHTA and FQGNSA. The CDR3 spans 13 residues. The CDR3 region is CASSIRRSDTQYF. CDR3 DNA: TGTGCCAGCAGCATTAGGCGCTCAGATACGCAGTATTTT. Full variable domain (outside the CDR3, taken from reference TRBV7-2 and TRBJ2-3): GAGVSQSPSNKVTEKGKDVELRCDPISGHTALYWYRQSLGQGLEFLIYFQGNSAPDKSGLPSDRFSAERTGGSVSTLTIQRTQQEDSAVYLCASSIRRSDTQYFGPGTRLTVL.